This entry concerns a single TCR beta chain. Its cognate antigen is unknown. The data derive from a study of T cell responses to AZD1222 COVID-19 vaccine. Whole-study results and caveats: At baseline, seropositivity was found in only five or six AZD1222 recipients.

TCRdb's copy holds only in-frame clones and misses some; the assay was immunoSEQ multiplex PCR. The sample lists approximately 150,000 clones; roughly nine tenths were seen once. Germline V gene lookup returns CDR1 KGHSH and CDR2 LQKENI. CDR3 length equals 17 residues. Trimming removed 3 bases from V and 4 bases from J; junction bases left unmatched: 11. The sequences come from peripheral blood, collected on day 0 of AZD1222 vaccination. The clonotype was recovered from an adult in good health. The rearrangement links TRBV18 to TRBJ1-1; 10 nucleotides align to TRBD1. CDR3 DNA: TGTGCCAGCTCACCGAGAAGACAGGGGGCCCTGGCCACTGAAGCTTTCTTT. Residues: CASSPRRQGALATEAFF.